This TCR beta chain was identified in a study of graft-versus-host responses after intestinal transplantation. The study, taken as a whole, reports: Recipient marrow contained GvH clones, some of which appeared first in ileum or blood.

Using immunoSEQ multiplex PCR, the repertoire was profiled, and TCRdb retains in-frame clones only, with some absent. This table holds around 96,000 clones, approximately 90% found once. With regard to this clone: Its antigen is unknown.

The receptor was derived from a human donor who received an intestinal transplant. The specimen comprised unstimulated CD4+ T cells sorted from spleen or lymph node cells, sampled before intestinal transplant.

Here the CDR3 reads CASQTGTSGSYEQYF. The CDR3 region has the DNA TGTGCCAGCCAAACGGGGACTAGCGGCTCCTACGAGCAGTACTTC. The chain joins TRBV11-1 to TRBJ2-7; the match to TRBD2 covers 11 bases. This CDR3 region has 15 residues. Germline trimming cut 8 bases from V and 0 bases from J; bases unmatched to any gene: 6. The germline CDR1 and CDR2 sequences are SGHAT and FQDESV (reference sequence).